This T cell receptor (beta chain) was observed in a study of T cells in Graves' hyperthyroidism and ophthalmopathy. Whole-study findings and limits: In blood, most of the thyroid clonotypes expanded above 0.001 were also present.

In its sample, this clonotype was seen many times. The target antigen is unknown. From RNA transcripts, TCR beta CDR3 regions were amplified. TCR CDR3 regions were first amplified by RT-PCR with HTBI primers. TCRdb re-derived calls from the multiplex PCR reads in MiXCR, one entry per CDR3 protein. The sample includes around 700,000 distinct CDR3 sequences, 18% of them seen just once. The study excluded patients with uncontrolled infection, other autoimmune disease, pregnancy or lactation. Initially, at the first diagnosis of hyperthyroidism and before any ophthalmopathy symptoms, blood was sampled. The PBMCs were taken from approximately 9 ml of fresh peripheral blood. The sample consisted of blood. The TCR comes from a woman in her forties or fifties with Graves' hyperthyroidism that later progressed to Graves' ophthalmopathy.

CDR3: CSAPGQGALSSYNEQFF. The CDR3 DNA sequence: TGCAGTGCCCCGGGACAGGGGGCTTTGAGCTCCTACAATGAGCAGTTCTTC. The rearrangement links TRBV20-1 to TRBJ2-1; 12 bases align to TRBD1. The CDR3 consists of 17 residues. V lost 6 bases to trimming and J lost 0 bases; unmatched junction nucleotides: 9. Germline V gives CDR1 DFQATT, CDR2 SNEGSKA (reference sequence).